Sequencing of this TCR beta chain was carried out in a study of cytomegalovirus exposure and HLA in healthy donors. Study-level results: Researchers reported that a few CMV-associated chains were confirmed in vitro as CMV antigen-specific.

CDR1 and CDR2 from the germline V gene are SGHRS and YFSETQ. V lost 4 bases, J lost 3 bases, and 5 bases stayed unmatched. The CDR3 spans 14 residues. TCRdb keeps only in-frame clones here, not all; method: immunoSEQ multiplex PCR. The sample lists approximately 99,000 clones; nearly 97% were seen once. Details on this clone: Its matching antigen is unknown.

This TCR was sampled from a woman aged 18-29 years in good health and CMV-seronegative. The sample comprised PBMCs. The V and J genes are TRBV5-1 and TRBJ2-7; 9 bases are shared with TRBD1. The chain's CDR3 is CASSHPGQGYEQYF. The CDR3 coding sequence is TGCGCCAGCAGCCATCCGGGACAGGGCTACGAGCAGTACTTC.